The source of this T cell receptor beta chain is a study of OX40 agonist ivuxolimab in advanced cancers. As for the study in general: Aged roughly 23 to 90 with a mean of approximately 57 years, they were about 78% male.

Sequencing was performed with immunoSEQ multiplex PCR; in TCRdb, only in-frame clones are kept and a portion is missing. Found here are approximately 90,000 clones, 90% to 95% of them singletons; the top ten hold roughly 2.5%. Germline CDR1 reads SGHTA; CDR2 reads FQGNSA. Trimming removed 4 bases from V and 9 bases from J, with 10 bases in between. This CDR3 has 12 residues. Sample: CD4+ or CD8+ T cells sorted from blood, taken in a trial of the OX40 agonist ivuxolimab. The TCR comes from an adult with an advanced solid tumor such as melanoma, head and neck, liver or kidney cancer. The chain combines TRBV7-2 with TRBJ2-1, with D perhaps matching TRBD2 (5 bases). CDR3 in DNA: TGTGCCAGCAGCTCTAGCCGCTTTGAGCAGTTCTTC. This codes for CASSSSRFEQFF.